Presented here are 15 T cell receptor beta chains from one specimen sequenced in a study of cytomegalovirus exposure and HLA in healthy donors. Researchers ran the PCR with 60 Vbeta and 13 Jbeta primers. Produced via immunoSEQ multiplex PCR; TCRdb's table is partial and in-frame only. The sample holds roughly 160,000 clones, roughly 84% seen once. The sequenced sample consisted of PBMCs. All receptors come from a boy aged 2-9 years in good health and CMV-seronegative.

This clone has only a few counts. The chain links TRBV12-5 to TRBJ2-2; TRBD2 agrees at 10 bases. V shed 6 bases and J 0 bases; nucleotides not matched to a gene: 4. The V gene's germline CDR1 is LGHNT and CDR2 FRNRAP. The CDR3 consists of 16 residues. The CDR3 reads CASGEREGSNTGELFF. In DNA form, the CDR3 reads TGTGCTAGTGGCGAGCGGGAGGGGTCGAACACCGGGGAGCTGTTTTTT.

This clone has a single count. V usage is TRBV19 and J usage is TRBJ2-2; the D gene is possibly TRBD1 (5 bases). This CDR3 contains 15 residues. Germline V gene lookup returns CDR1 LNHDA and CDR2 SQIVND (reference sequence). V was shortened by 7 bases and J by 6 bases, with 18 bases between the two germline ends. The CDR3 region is CASTRTVTVPGELFF. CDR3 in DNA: TGTGCCAGTACCAGGACGGTGACAGTTCCCGGGGAGCTGTTTTTT.

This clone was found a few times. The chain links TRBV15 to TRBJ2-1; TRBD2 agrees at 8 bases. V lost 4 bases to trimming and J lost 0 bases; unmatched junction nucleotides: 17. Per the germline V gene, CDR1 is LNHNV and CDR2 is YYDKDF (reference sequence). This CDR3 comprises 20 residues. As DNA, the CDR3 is TGTGCCACCAGCAAGGGACTCCCGGGGGGGGGCCTTTCCTCCTACAATGAGCAGTTCTTC. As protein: CATSKGLPGGGLSSYNEQFF.

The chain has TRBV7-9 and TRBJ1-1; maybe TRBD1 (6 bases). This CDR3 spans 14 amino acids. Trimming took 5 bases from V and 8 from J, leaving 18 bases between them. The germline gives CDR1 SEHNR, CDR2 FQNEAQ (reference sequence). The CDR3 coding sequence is TGTGCCAGCAGCGCGCGGACAGTGGGAGTGGAAGCTTTCTTT. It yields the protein CASSARTVGVEAFF.

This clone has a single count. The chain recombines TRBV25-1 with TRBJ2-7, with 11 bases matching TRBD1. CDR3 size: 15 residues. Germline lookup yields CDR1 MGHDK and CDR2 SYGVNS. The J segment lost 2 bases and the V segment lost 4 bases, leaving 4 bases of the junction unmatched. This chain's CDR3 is CASSGGTGGAYEQYF. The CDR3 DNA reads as TGTGCCAGCAGTGGCGGGACAGGGGGGGCCTACGAGCAGTACTTC.

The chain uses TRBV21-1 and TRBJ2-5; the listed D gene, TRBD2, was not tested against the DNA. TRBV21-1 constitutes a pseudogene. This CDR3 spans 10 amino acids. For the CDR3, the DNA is TGTGCCAGCAGCAAGTGTGAGACTAACTTC. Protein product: CASSKCETNF.

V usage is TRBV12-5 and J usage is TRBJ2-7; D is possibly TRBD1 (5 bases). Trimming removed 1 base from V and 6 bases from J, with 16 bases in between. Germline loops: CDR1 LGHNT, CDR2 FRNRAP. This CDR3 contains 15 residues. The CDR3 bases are TGTGCTAGTGGTTTGGGTCGACAGAGCGTCTCCGAGCAGTACTTC. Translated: CASGLGRQSVSEQYF.

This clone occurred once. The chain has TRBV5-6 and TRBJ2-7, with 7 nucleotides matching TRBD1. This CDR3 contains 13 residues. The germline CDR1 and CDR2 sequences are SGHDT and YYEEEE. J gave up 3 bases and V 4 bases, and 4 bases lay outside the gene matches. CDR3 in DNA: TGTGCCAGCAGCACGACAGGGTACTACGAGCAGTACTTC. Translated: CASSTTGYYEQYF.

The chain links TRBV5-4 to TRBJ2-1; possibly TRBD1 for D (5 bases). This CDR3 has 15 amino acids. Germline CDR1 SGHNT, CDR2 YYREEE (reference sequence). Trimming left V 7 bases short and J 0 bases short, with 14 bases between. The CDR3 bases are TGTGCCAGCGGTAAAGGGGCTCCCTCCTACAATGAGCAGTTCTTC. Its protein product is CASGKGAPSYNEQFF.

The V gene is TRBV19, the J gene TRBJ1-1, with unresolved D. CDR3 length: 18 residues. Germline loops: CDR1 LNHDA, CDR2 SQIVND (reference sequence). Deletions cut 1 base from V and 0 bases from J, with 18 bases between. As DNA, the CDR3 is TGTGCCAGTAGTATAGGTCGACATCGGGGAACCATGAACACTGAAGCTTTCTTT. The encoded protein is CASSIGRHRGTMNTEAFF.

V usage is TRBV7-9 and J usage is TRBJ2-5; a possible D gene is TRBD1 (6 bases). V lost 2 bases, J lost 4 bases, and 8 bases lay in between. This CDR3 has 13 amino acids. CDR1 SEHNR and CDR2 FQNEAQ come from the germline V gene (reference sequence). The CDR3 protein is CASSLLRGETQYF. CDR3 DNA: TGTGCCAGCAGCTTACTCAGGGGAGAGACCCAGTACTTC. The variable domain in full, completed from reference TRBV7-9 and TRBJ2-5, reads DTGVSQNPRHKITKRGQNVTFRCDPISEHNRLYWYRQTLGQGPEFLTYFQNEAQLEKSRLLSDRFSAERPKGSFSTLEIQRTEQGDSAMYLCASSLLRGETQYFGPGTRLLVL.

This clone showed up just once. The CDR3 reads CAISGAGGSSYEQYF. The CDR3 DNA reads TGTGCCATCAGTGGGGCAGGGGGGAGCTCCTACGAGCAGTACTTC. J is TRBJ2-7 and V is TRBV10-3; possibly TRBD1 for D (7 bases). Deletions cut 4 bases from V and 0 bases from J, with 13 bases between. The CDR3 has 15 residues. The germline gives CDR1 ENHRY, CDR2 SYGVKD.

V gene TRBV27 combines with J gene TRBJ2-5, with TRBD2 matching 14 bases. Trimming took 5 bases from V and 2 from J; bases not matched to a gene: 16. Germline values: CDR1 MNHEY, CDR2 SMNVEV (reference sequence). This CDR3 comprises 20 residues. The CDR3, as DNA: TGTGCCAGCAGTCCCTCGCGGACCGCGACTAGCGGGAGGGCTCAAGAGACCCAGTACTTC. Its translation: CASSPSRTATSGRAQETQYF.

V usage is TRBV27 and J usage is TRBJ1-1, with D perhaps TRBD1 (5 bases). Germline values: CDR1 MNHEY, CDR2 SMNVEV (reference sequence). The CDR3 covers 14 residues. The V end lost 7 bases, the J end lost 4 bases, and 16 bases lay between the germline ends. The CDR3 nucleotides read TGTGCCAGCACCCCCACCCTGGGGGGCACTGAAGCTTTCTTT. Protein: CASTPTLGGTEAFF.

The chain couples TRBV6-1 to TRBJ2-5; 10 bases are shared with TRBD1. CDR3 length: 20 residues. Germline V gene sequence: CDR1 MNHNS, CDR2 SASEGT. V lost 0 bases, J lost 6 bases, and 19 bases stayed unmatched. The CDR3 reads CASSEAPGVGTGVFRKTQYF. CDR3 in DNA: TGTGCCAGCAGTGAAGCCCCAGGTGTCGGGACAGGGGTTTTCAGGAAGACCCAGTACTTC.